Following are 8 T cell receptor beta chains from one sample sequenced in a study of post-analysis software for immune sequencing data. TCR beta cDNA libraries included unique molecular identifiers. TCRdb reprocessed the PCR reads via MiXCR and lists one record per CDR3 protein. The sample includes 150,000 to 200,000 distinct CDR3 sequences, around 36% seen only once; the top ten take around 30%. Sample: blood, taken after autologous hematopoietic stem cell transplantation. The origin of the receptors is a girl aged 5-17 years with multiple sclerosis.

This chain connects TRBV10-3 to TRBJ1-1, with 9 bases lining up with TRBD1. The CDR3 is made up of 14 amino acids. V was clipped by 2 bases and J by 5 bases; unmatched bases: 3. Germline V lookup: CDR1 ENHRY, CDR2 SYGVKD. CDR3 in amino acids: CAISEPDRGTEAFF. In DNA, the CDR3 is TGTGCCATCAGTGAGCCGGACAGGGGTACTGAAGCTTTCTTT.

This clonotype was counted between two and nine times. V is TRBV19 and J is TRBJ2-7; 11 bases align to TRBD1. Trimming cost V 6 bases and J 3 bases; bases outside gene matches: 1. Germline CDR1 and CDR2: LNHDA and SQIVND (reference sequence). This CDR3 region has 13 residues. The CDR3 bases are TGTGCCAGTAGGGGGACAGGGGGCTACGAGCAGTACTTC. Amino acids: CASRGTGGYEQYF. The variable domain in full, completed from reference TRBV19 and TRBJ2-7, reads DGGITQSPKYLFRKEGQNVTLSCEQNLNHDAMYWYRQDPGQGLRLIYYSQIVNDFQKGDIAEGYSVSREKKESFPLTVTSAQKNPTAFYLCASRGTGGYEQYFGPGTRLTVT.

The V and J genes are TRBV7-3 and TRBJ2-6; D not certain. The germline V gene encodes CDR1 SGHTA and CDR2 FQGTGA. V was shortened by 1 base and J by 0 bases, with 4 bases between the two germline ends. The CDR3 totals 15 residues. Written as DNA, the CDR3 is TGTGCCAGCAGCTTAAAGGGCTCTGGGGCCAACGTCCTGACTTTC. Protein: CASSLKGSGANVLTF.

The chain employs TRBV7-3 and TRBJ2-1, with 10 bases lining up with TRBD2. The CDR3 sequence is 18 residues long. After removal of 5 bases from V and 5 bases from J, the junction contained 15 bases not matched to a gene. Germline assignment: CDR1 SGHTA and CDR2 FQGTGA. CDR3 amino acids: CASSTTTSGPKMDNEQFF. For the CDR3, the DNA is TGTGCCAGCAGCACTACGACTAGCGGGCCGAAAATGGACAATGAGCAGTTCTTC.

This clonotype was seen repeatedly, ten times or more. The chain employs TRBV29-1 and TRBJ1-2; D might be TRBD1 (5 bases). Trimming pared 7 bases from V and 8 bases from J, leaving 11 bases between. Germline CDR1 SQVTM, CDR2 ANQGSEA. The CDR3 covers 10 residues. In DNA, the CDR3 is TGCAGCGACCTTTCAGGGGGCTACACCTTC. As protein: CSDLSGGYTF.

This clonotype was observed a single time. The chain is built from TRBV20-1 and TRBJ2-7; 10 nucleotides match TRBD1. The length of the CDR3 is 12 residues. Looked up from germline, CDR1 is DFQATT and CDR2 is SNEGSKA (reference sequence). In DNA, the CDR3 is TGCAGGCGGGGGACAGGGGCCTACGAGCAGTACTTC. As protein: CRRGTGAYEQYF.

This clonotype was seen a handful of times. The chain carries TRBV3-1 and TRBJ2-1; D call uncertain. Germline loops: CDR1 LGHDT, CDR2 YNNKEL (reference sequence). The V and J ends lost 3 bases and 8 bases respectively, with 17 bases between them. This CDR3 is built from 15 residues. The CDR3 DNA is TGTGCCAGCAGCCACGGACCCACCGAGACGCATGAGCAGTTCTTC. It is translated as CASSHGPTETHEQFF.

This CDR3 is CASSHEAGWRPQHF. In nucleotides, the CDR3 is TGCGCCAGCAGCCACGAGGCCGGTTGGCGGCCCCAGCATTTT. The rearrangement joins TRBV4-1 to TRBJ1-5; no firm D call. This CDR3 is built from 14 residues. The germline V and J ends were trimmed by 3 bases and 9 bases, with 15 bases remaining between them. Germline CDR1 MGHRA, CDR2 YSYEKL.